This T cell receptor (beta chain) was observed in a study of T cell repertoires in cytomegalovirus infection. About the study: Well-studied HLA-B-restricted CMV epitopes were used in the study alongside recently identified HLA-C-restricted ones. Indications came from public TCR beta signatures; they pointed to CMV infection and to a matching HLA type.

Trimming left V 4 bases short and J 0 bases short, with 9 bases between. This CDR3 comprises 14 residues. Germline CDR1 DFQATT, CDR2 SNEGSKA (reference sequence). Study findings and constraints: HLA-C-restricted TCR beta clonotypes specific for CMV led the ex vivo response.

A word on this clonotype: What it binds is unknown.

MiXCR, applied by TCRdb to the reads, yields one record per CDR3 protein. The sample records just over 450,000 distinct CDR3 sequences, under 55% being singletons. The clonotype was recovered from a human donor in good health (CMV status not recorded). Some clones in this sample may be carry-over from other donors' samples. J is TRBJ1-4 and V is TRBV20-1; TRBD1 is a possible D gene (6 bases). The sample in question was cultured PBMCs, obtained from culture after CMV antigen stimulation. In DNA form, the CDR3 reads TGCAGTGCTACTAAGGGGGCAACTAATGAAAAACTGTTTTTT. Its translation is CSATKGATNEKLFF.